The T cell receptor (beta chain) under discussion was sequenced for a study of response to subunit inactivated influenza vaccine. A single record per CDR3 protein comes from TCRdb applying MiXCR to the RT-PCR reads. The table has roughly 620,000 distinct CDR3 sequences, around 11% seen once. The V gene end was trimmed by 6 bases and the J gene end by 0 bases; junction bases not matched to a gene: 11. From germline, CDR1 is ENHRY and CDR2 SYGVKD. CDR3 length: 18 amino acids. The data were also submitted as part of a second study, on T cells expressing NK-cell markers. As that report states: Production of TCR beta cDNA relied on 5'RACE template switching with UMIs. Cells sorted as CD3+CD56+NKG2C+, CD3+CD56+NKG2C- and CD3+CD56-NKG2C+ T cells supplied the TCR beta repertoires. Once again these clonotypes came out on top in the CD3+CD56-NKG2C+ fraction of a few donors.

The rearrangement links TRBV10-3 to TRBJ2-2; TRBD2 matches at 9 bases. This TCR was sampled from a man aged 50 or older who received an inactivated influenza vaccine. The sequencing used PBMCs from blood, collected on the day of vaccination. CDR3 sequence: CAISAPAGGMPNTGELFF. The CDR3 DNA follows: TGTGCCATCAGCGCCCCAGCGGGGGGCATGCCGAACACCGGGGAGCTGTTTTTT.